The 21 T cell receptor beta chains given below trace back to one sample, sequenced in a study of cytomegalovirus exposure and HLA in healthy donors. Profiled with immunoSEQ multiplex PCR; TCRdb holds only in-frame clones, not every one. This table has 78,000 or so clones, approximately 95% appearing once. The source material was PBMCs. The receptors derive from a young man in good health and CMV-seropositive.

The rearrangement joins TRBV10-3 to TRBJ1-1, with a weak D call TRBD1 (6 bases). The CDR3 loop spans 14 amino acids. With 11 bases removed from V and 4 bases from J, the gap between germline ends came to 20 bases. The V gene's germline CDR1 is ENHRY and CDR2 SYGVKD. The CDR3 DNA reads as TGTGCCTTGCGAGCGGGGGCCATGAGCACTGAAGCTTTCTTT. Its translation is CALRAGAMSTEAFF.

The rearrangement uses TRBV29-1 and TRBJ2-1; D perhaps matches TRBD2 (6 bases). Germline-derived CDR1 and CDR2 are SQVTM and ANQGSEA. The CDR3 consists of 13 residues. V lost 0 bases and J 11 bases, leaving 14 bases between the germline ends. CDR3 nucleotide sequence: TGCAGCGTTGAAGATCTTGGAGGGGATAAGCAGTTCTTC. It specifies CSVEDLGGDKQFF.

This rearrangement joins TRBV6-1 to TRBJ2-7, with D possibly being TRBD1 (7 bases). Trimming cost V 4 bases and J 1 base, with 11 bases left between them. The CDR3 runs to 14 residues. Germline V gene data show CDR1 as MNHNS and CDR2 as SASEGT. The CDR3 DNA is TGTGCCAGCAGTGGGGCGGGACAGTCCTACGAGCAGTACTTC. Its protein is CASSGAGQSYEQYF.

This chain links TRBV29-1 with TRBJ1-1; D is perhaps TRBD1 (6 bases). Trimming left V 5 bases short and J 1 base short, with 14 bases between. CDR1 and CDR2 (germline): SQVTM, ANQGSEA. The CDR3 has 14 residues. Here the CDR3 reads CSVSSDRRNTEAFF. The CDR3 DNA reads as TGCAGCGTTTCCTCCGACAGGCGGAACACTGAAGCTTTCTTT.

The CDR3 is CASSLGLATYNEQFF. CDR3 bases: TGTGCCAGCAGCTTGGGACTAGCGACCTACAATGAGCAGTTCTTC. The chain recombines TRBV5-8 with TRBJ2-1; 8 nucleotides align to TRBD2. This CDR3 spans 15 amino acids. V lost 0 bases to trimming and J lost 2 bases; unmatched junction nucleotides: 1. Looked up from germline, CDR1 is SGHTS and CDR2 is YDEGEE.

This clone has more than one count but fewer than ten. The rearrangement joins TRBV9 to TRBJ1-1, with 8 positions matching TRBD1. Unmatched junction bases numbered 5, after V lost 4 bases and J lost 0 bases. This CDR3 region has 15 residues. The germline V gene has CDR1 SGDLS and CDR2 YYNGEE. The CDR3: CASSPRQGLNTEAFF. The DNA for the CDR3 is TGTGCCAGCAGCCCGAGACAGGGGTTGAACACTGAAGCTTTCTTT.

The chain is built from TRBV4-1 and TRBJ2-3; 9 bases are shared with TRBD1. The trim removed 1 base at V and 2 bases at J, leaving 1 base unmatched. Germline lookup yields CDR1 MGHRA and CDR2 YSYEKL. The CDR3 runs 15 residues. CDR3 nucleotide sequence: TGCGCCAGCAGCCAAGGGACAGGGGACACAGATACGCAGTATTTT. It translates to CASSQGTGDTDTQYF.

This chain links TRBV28 with TRBJ1-4; tentative D call: TRBD1 (5 bases). The V gene's germline CDR1 is MDHEN and CDR2 SYDVKM. Trimming shortened V by 1 base and J by 4 bases, and 13 bases separated the two germline ends. The CDR3 covers 16 residues. The CDR3 protein is CASSLSGGGVNEKLFF. The CDR3 DNA reads TGTGCCAGCAGTTTATCCGGGGGGGGAGTTAATGAAAAACTGTTTTTT.

This sequence joins TRBV2 and TRBJ2-7, with 10 bases that match TRBD2. V was pared by 3 bases and J by 0 bases, with 14 bases of the junction left unmatched. Germline V gives CDR1 SNHLY, CDR2 FYNNEI. The CDR3 has 19 residues. CDR3 sequence reads: CASSEVGTSVITNSYEQYF. CDR3 bases: TGTGCCAGCAGTGAGGTAGGGACTAGCGTAATAACTAACTCCTACGAGCAGTACTTC.

V and J are TRBV28 and TRBJ1-2; D call uncertain. V was shortened by 3 bases and J by 8 bases, with 10 bases between the two germline ends. This CDR3 has 12 residues. The germline V gene has CDR1 MDHEN and CDR2 SYDVKM. In DNA form, the CDR3 reads TGTGCCAGCAGTTTGTTAGCTCGGGGCTACACCTTC. Translation gives CASSLLARGYTF.

The chain joins TRBV19 to TRBJ2-3; possible D gene TRBD2, 5 bases. Per the germline V gene, CDR1 is LNHDA and CDR2 is SQIVND (reference sequence). The CDR3 has 16 amino acids. V lost 7 bases and J lost 0, with 17 bases in between. CDR3 bases: TGTGCCAGTACTACGGACTTGTATACTAGCACAGATACGCAGTATTTT. Protein: CASTTDLYTSTDTQYF.

The chain joins TRBV6-6 to TRBJ1-1; maybe TRBD1 (5 bases). V dropped 3 bases and J dropped 5 bases, with 13 bases sitting between them. CDR3 size: 14 residues. Germline loops: CDR1 MNHNY, CDR2 SVGAGI (reference sequence). The CDR3 region is CASSYQAGRTEAFF. The CDR3 DNA sequence: TGTGCCAGCAGTTATCAGGCAGGGCGGACTGAAGCTTTCTTT.

This sequence joins TRBV11-2 and TRBJ2-1; 7 bases agree with TRBD2. After removal of 1 base from V and 8 bases from J, the junction contained 11 bases not matched to a gene. CDR1 is SGHAT and CDR2 is FQNNGV in the germline V gene. This CDR3 is built from 16 residues. CDR3 sequence (DNA): TGTGCCAGCAGCTTAGTCGTGGGAGGGCCGTCTCATGAGCAGTTCTTC. Amino acid sequence: CASSLVVGGPSHEQFF.

This chain joins TRBV5-4 and TRBJ2-3, with D perhaps matching TRBD1 (7 bases). V was pared by 5 bases and J by 3 bases, with 19 bases between. This CDR3 is 16 amino acids long. Per germline, CDR1 SGHNT and CDR2 YYREEE (reference sequence). CDR3 residues: CASSQAQGGFTDTQYF. CDR3 DNA sequence: TGTGCCAGCAGTCAAGCTCAGGGGGGCTTTACAGATACGCAGTATTTT.

This sequence joins TRBV28 and TRBJ2-7; 14 bases agree with TRBD2. This CDR3 region has 15 residues. Per the germline V gene, CDR1 is MDHEN and CDR2 is SYDVKM. V trimming: 5 bases; J trimming: 6 bases; junction bases outside the gene matches: 6. The CDR3 DNA reads as TGTGCCAGCAGTCCAGGGACTAGCGGGAGTCGCGAGCAGTACTTC. It codes for CASSPGTSGSREQYF.

The CDR3 loop is CASSPGGGQGRYQETQYF. The CDR3 DNA is TGCGCCAGCAGCCCCGGGGGGGGACAGGGGAGGTACCAAGAGACCCAGTACTTC. The V and J genes are TRBV4-1 and TRBJ2-5; TRBD1 agrees at 10 bases. The CDR3 loop spans 18 amino acids. Germline lookup yields CDR1 MGHRA and CDR2 YSYEKL. V lost 4 bases and J lost 0; bases outside the gene matches: 11.

The genes are TRBV2 and TRBJ1-1; D is unclear. Germline CDR1 reads SNHLY; CDR2 reads FYNNEI. V lost 0 bases, J lost 5 bases, and 7 bases lay in between. This CDR3 has 13 amino acids. The CDR3 nucleotides read TGTGCCAGCAGTGAAGCGTCGGGAACTGAAGCTTTCTTT. Protein: CASSEASGTEAFF.

In this sample, this clone turned up once. The V call is TRBV2, the J call TRBJ1-4; 7 nucleotides match TRBD1. The CDR3 sequence is 14 residues long. Unmatched junction bases numbered 4, after V lost 6 bases and J lost 3 bases. Germline CDR1 reads SNHLY; CDR2 reads FYNNEI. The CDR3, as DNA: TGTGCCAGCAGGGGACAGAATCCTAATGAAAAACTGTTTTTT. As protein: CASRGQNPNEKLFF. Variable domain in full (rest from reference TRBV2 and TRBJ1-4): EPEVTQTPSHQVTQMGQEVILRCVPISNHLYFYWYRQILGQKVEFLVSFYNNEISEKSEIFDDQFSVERPDGSNFTLKIRSTKLEDSAMYFCASRGQNPNEKLFFGSGTQLSVL.

The chain employs TRBV11-1 and TRBJ1-2; D remains unclear. Trimming removed 3 bases at V and 3 bases at J, with 8 bases between. This CDR3 comprises 13 residues. In germline, CDR1 is SGHAT, CDR2 FQDESV (reference sequence). The CDR3 nucleotides are TGTGCCAGCAGCTTTGGCGGCTACTATGGCTACACCTTC. It yields the protein CASSFGGYYGYTF. Supplemented by reference TRBV11-1 and TRBJ1-2, the full variable domain reads EAEVAQSPRYKITEKSQAVAFWCDPISGHATLYWYRQILGQGPELLVQFQDESVVDDSQLPKDRFSAERLKGVDSTLKIQPAELGDSAMYLCASSFGGYYGYTFGSGTRLTVV.

V gene TRBV7-9 combines with J gene TRBJ1-2; possibly TRBD1 for D (5 bases). Germline CDR1 is SEHNR and CDR2 is FQNEAQ (reference sequence). Trimming took off 4 bases at V and 6 bases at J, with 18 bases between the two ends. The CDR3 loop spans 15 amino acids. CDR3 in amino acids: CASSSRDSRADGYTF. CDR3 bases: TGTGCCAGCAGCTCCAGGGACTCTAGGGCAGATGGCTACACCTTC.

The chain couples TRBV29-1 to TRBJ2-1; D is undetermined. The CDR3 is 10 amino acids. Trimming took off 5 bases at V and 9 bases at J, with 8 bases between the two ends. Germline V lookup: CDR1 SQVTM, CDR2 ANQGSEA. CDR3 protein: CSVSSAEQFF. Here the CDR3 DNA reads TGCAGCGTTTCGAGCGCTGAGCAGTTCTTC.